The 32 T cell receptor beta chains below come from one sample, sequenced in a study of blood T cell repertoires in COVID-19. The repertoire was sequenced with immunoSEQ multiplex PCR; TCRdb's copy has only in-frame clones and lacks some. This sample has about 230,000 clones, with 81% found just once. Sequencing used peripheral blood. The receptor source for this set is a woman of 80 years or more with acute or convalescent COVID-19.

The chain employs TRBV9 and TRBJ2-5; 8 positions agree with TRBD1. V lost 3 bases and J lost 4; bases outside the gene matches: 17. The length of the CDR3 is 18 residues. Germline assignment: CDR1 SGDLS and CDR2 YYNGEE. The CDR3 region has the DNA TGTGCCAGCAGCGAGCGGTATGAAACAGGGGGAGTATTAGAGACCCAGTACTTC. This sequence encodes CASSERYETGGVLETQYF.

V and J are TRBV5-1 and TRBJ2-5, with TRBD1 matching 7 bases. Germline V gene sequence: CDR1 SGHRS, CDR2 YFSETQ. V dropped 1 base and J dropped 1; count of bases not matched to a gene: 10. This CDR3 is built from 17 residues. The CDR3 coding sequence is TGCGCCAGCAGCTTGCGACAGGGAAGGTTTGGCCAAGAGACCCAGTACTTC. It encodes CASSLRQGRFGQETQYF. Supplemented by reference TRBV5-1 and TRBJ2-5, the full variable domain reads KAGVTQTPRYLIKTRGQQVTLSCSPISGHRSVSWYQQTPGQGLQFLFEYFSETQRNKGNFPGRFSGRQFSNSRSEMNVSTLELGDSALYLCASSLRQGRFGQETQYFGPGTRLLVL.

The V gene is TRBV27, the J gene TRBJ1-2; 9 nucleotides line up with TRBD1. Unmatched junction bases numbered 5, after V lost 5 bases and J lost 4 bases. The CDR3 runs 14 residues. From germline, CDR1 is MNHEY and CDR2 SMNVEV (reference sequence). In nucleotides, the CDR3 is TGTGCCAGCAGTGCCGGGACAGGGTCCTATGGCTACACCTTC. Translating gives CASSAGTGSYGYTF.

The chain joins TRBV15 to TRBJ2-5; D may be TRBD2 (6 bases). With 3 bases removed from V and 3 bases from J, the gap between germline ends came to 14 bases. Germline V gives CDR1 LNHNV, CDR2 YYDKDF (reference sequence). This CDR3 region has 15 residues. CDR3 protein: CATSSLLPGEETQYF. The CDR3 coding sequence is TGTGCCACCAGCAGTCTACTACCGGGAGAAGAGACCCAGTACTTC.

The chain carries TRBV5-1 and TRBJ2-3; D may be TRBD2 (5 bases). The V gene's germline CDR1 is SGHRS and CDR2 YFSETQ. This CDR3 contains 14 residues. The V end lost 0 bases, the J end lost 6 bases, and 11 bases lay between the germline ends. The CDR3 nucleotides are TGCGCCAGCAGCTTGGCCCTTACGGGGGATACGCAGTATTTT. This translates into CASSLALTGDTQYF. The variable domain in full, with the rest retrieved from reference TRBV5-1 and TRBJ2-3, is KAGVTQTPRYLIKTRGQQVTLSCSPISGHRSVSWYQQTPGQGLQFLFEYFSETQRNKGNFPGRFSGRQFSNSRSEMNVSTLELGDSALYLCASSLALTGDTQYFGPGTRLTVL.

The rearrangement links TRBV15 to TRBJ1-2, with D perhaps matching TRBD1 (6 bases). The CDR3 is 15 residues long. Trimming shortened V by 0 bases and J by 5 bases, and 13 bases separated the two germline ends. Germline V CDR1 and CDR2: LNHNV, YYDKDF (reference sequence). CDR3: CATSREGPGQYGYTF. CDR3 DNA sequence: TGTGCCACCAGCAGAGAAGGACCGGGACAATATGGCTACACCTTC.

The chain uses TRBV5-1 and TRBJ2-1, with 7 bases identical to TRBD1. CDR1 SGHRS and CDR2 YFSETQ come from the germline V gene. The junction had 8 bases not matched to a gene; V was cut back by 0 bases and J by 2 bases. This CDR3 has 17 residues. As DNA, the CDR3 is TGCGCCAGCAGCTTGGCCGTGACGGGACAGACCTACAATGAGCAGTTCTTC. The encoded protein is CASSLAVTGQTYNEQFF. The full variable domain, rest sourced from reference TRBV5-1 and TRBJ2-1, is KAGVTQTPRYLIKTRGQQVTLSCSPISGHRSVSWYQQTPGQGLQFLFEYFSETQRNKGNFPGRFSGRQFSNSRSEMNVSTLELGDSALYLCASSLAVTGQTYNEQFFGPGTRLTVL.

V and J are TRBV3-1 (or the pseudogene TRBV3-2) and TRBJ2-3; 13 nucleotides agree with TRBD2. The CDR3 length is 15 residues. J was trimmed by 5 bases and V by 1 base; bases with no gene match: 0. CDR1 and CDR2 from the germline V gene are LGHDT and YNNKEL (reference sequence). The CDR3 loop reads CASSQGTSGGDTQYF. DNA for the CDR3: TGTGCCAGCAGCCAAGGGACTAGCGGGGGAGATACGCAGTATTTT.

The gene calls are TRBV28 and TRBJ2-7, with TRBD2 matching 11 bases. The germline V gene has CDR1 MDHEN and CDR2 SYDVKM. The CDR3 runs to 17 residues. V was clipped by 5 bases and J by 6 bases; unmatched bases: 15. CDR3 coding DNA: TGTGCCAGCAGTGTCCCGACTAGCGGGATCTCAAACTTCGAGCAGTACTTC. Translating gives CASSVPTSGISNFEQYF.

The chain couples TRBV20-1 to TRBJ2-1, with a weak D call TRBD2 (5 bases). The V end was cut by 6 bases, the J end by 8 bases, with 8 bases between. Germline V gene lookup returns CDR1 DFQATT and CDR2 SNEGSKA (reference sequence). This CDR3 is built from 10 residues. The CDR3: CSAADYEQFF. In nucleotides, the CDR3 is TGCAGTGCGGCGGACTATGAGCAGTTCTTC.

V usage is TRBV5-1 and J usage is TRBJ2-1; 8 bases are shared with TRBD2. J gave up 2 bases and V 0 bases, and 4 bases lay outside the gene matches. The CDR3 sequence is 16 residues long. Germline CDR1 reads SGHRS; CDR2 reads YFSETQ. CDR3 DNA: TGCGCCAGCAGCTTGGAAGGCGGGGGGCCCTACAATGAGCAGTTCTTC. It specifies CASSLEGGGPYNEQFF.

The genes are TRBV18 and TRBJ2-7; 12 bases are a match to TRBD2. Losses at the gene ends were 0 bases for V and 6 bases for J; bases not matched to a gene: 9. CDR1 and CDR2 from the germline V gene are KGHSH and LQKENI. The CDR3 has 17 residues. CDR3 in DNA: TGTGCCAGCTCACCACCGCTCGCGACTAGCGGGAGAAGCGAGCAGTACTTC. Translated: CASSPPLATSGRSEQYF.

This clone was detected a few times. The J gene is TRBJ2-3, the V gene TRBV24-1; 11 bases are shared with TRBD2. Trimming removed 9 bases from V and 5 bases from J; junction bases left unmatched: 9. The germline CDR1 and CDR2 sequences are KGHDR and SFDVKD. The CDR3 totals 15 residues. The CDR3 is CATSPLGTSGDTQYF. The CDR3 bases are TGTGCCACCTCTCCCCTCGGGACTAGCGGAGATACGCAGTATTTT.

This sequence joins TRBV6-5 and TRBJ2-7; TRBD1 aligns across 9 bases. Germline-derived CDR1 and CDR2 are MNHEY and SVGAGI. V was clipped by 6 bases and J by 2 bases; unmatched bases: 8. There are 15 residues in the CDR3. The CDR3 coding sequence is TGTGCCAGCAGATCACCGGGACAGGGAACCTACGAGCAGTACTTC. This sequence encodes CASRSPGQGTYEQYF.

Here the CDR3 reads CASSDRLYEQYF. CDR3 coding DNA: TGTGCCAGCAGTGATCGACTCTACGAGCAGTACTTC. The rearrangement joins TRBV6-1 to TRBJ2-7; D is undetermined. Deletions cut 3 bases from V and 3 bases from J, with 6 bases between. Germline V lookup: CDR1 MNHNS, CDR2 SASEGT. CDR3 length: 12 amino acids.

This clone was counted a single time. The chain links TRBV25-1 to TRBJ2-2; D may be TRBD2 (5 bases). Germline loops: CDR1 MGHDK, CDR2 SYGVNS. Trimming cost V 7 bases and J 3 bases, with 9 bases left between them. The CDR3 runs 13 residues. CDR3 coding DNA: TGTGCCAGCACGGAGGCGCACACCGGGGAGCTGTTTTTT. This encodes CASTEAHTGELFF.

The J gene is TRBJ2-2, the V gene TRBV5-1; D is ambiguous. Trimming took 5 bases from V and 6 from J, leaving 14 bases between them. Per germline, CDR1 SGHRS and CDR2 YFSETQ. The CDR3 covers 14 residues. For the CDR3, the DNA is TGCGCCAGCAGGGTGTCCCCACCGGCCGGGGAGCTGTTTTTT. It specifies CASRVSPPAGELFF.

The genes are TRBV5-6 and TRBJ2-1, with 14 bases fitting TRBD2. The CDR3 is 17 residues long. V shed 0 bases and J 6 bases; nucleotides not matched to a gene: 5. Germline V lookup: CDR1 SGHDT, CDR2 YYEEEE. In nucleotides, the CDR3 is TGTGCCAGCAGCTTGGATCCGACTAGCGGGGGGGCCAATGAGCAGTTCTTC. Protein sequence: CASSLDPTSGGANEQFF. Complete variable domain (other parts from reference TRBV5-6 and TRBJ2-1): DAGVTQSPTHLIKTRGQQVTLRCSPKSGHDTVSWYQQALGQGPQFIFQYYEEEERQRGNFPDRFSGHQFPNYSSELNVNALLLGDSALYLCASSLDPTSGGANEQFFGPGTRLTVL.

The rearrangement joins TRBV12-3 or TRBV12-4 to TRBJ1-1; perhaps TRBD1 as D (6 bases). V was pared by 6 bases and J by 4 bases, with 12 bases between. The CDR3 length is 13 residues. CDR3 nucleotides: TGTGCCAGCAGAGAGAGGGGGGGCACTGAAGCTTTCTTT. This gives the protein CASRERGGTEAFF.

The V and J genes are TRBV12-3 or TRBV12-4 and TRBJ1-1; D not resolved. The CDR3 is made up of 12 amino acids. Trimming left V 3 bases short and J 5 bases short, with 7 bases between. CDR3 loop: CASSFPGTEAFF. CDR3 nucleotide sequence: TGTGCCAGCAGTTTTCCGGGAACTGAAGCTTTCTTT.

The CDR3 is CASSKTSGTLYNEQFF. The CDR3 region has the DNA TGTGCCAGCAGCAAGACTAGCGGGACCCTCTACAATGAGCAGTTCTTC. The chain is built from TRBV7-9 and TRBJ2-1; 11 positions match TRBD2. With V trimmed by 5 bases and J by 3 bases, 6 bases remained unmatched. Germline V gives CDR1 SEHNR, CDR2 FQNEAQ (reference sequence). The length of the CDR3 is 16 residues.

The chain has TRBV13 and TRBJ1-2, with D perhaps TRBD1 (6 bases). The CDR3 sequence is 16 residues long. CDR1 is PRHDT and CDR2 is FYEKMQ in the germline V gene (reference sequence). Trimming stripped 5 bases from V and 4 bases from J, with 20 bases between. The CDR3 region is CASSLQGTLLGYGYTF. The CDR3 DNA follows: TGTGCCAGCAGCCTACAGGGTACCCTTCTTGGCTATGGCTACACCTTC.

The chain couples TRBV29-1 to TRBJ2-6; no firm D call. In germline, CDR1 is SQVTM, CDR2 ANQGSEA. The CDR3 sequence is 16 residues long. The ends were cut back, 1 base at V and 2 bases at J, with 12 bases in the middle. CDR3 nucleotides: TGCAGCGTTGAAGTACCTCTCCCAGCTGGGGCCAACGTCCTGACTTTC. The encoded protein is CSVEVPLPAGANVLTF.

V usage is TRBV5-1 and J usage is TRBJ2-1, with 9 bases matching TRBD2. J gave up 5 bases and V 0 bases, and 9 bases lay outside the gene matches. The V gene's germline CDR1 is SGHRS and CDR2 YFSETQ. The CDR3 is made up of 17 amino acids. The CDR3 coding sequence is TGCGCCAGCAGCTTGGGTCTAGCGGGAAGAGGGGACAATGAGCAGTTCTTC. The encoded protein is CASSLGLAGRGDNEQFF.

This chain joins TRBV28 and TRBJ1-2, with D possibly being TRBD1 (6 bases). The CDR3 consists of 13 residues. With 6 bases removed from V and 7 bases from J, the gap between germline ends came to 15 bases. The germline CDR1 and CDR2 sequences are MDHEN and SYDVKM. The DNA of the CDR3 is TGTGCCAGCAGCAAGGCCGCCAGGGGTGGCTACACCTTC. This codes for CASSKAARGGYTF.

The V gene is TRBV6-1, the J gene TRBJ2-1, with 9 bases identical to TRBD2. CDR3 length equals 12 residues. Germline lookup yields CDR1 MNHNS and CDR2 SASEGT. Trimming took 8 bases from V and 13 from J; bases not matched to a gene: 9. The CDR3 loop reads CASALAGIGQFF. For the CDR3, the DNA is TGTGCCAGCGCCCTAGCGGGAATCGGTCAGTTCTTC.

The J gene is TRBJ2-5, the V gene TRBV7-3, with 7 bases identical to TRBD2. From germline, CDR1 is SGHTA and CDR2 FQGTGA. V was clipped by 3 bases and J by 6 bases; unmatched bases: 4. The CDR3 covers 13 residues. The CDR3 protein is CASSFGGSKTQYF. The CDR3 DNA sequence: TGTGCCAGCAGCTTTGGCGGGAGCAAGACCCAGTACTTC.

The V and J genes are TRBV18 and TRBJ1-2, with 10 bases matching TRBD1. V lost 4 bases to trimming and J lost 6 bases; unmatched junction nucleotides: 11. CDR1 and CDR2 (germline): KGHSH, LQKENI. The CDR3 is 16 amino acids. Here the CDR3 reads CASSRSETGGADGYTF. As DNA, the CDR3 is TGTGCCAGCTCACGGAGTGAGACAGGGGGCGCAGATGGCTACACCTTC.

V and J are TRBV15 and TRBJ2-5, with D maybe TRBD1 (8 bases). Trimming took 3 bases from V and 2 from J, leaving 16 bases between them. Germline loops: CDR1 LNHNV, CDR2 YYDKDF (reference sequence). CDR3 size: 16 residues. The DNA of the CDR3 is TGTGCCACCAGCAGCCTAACAGGGGGAGGGCAAGAGACCCAGTACTTC. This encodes CATSSLTGGGQETQYF. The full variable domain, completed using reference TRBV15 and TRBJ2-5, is DAMVIQNPRYQVTQFGKPVTLSCSQTLNHNVMYWYQQKSSQAPKLLFHYYDKDFNNEADTPDNFQSRRPNTSFCFLDIRSPGLGDTAMYLCATSSLTGGGQETQYFGPGTRLLVL.

This CDR3 reads CASSLHGGVSYNSPLHF. Written as DNA, the CDR3 is TGTGCCAGCAGCTTACACGGCGGGGTCTCCTATAATTCACCCCTCCACTTT. The genes are TRBV7-6 and TRBJ1-6; no clear D. Germline CDR1 SGHVS, CDR2 FNYEAQ. The CDR3 spans 17 residues. V lost 2 bases, J lost 0 bases, and 11 bases lay in between.

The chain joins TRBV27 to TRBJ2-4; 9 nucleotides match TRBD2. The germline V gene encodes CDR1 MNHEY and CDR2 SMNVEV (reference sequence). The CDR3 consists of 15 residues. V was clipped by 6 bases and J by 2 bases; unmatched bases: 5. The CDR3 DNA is TGTGCCAGCAGGGCGGGAGGGCCTCCCAAAAACATTCAGTACTTC. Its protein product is CASRAGGPPKNIQYF.

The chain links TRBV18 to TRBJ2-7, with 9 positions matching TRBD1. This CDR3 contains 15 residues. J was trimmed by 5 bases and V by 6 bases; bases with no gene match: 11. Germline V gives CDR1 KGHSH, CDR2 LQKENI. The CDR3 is CASSKDRGVDHEQYF. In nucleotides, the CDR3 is TGTGCCAGCTCCAAAGACAGGGGGGTAGATCACGAGCAGTACTTC.